These 5 T cell receptor beta chains came from one sample sequenced in a study of tumor and adjacent non-tumor tissue in lung cancer. RNA was extracted from bulk tissue without any cell sorting. TCRbeta libraries were built with three rounds of nested PCR, modified from ARM-PCR. TCRdb called the multiplex PCR reads again in MiXCR, with one record for every CDR3 protein. This repertoire shows tens of thousands of distinct CDR3 sequences, approximately 77% found once; its top ten account for around 9.5%. Sequencing was done on a sample of lung tumor tissue. The receptors originated from a woman aged 40 to 50 with non-small cell lung cancer.

The rearrangement joins TRBV7-6 to TRBJ2-7; TRBD2 might be the D (7 bases). The CDR3 loop spans 16 amino acids. The V end was cut by 4 bases, the J end by 2 bases, with 18 bases between. Germline CDR1 is SGHVS and CDR2 is FNYEAQ. The chain's CDR3 is CASSWGGPGTTYEQYF. The CDR3 nucleotides read TGTGCCAGCAGCTGGGGGGGACCAGGGACAACCTACGAGCAGTACTTC.

Notes on this clonotype: A much larger clone lies one base from this, so it may be a read error. The chain employs TRBV29-1 and TRBJ2-6; no firm D call. CDR1 is SQVTM, CDR2 ANQGSEA, per germline. CDR3 length equals 13 residues. V gave up 7 bases and J gave up 4 bases, with 11 bases separating them. The DNA for the CDR3 is TGCAGCGCGTGGGCGCCGGGGGCCAACGTCCTGACTTTC. This encodes CSAWAPGANVLTF.

This clonotype has only a few counts. This may be a read error, as it is one base from a much larger clone. Here the CDR3 reads CASKYRDTRYTDTQYF. The DNA for the CDR3 is TGTGCCAGCAAGTACCGGGACACCAGATACACAGATACGCAGTATTTT. The V call is TRBV6-6, the J call TRBJ2-3, with a possible D match to TRBD1 (6 bases). The CDR3 is made up of 16 amino acids. Trimming removed 7 bases from V and 2 bases from J, with 19 bases in between. Germline CDR1 and CDR2: MNHNY and SVGAGI (reference sequence).

Details on this clonotype: A much larger clone is a single base away; this may be a read error. The chain recombines TRBV20-1 with TRBJ2-5; D unclear. Germline CDR1 reads DFQATT; CDR2 reads SNEGSKA (reference sequence). The V gene lost 6 bases and the J gene lost 10 bases, with 15 bases spanning the gap. This CDR3 is 11 amino acids long. CDR3 in amino acids: CSATIRAGQYF. For the CDR3, the DNA is TGCAGTGCAACGATACGCGCAGGCCAGTACTTC.

The chain carries TRBV14 and TRBJ1-2; D is ambiguous. V was pared by 4 bases and J by 4 bases, with 10 bases between. This CDR3 has 13 amino acids. The germline CDR1 and CDR2 sequences are SGHDN and FVKESK. This CDR3 is CASSPGLPYGYTF. CDR3 coding DNA: TGTGCCAGCAGCCCGGGATTGCCCTATGGCTACACCTTC.